A selection of T cell receptor beta chains follows, all from one sample in a study of blood T cells in healthy people across ages. TCRdb re-analysed the 5' RACE reads in MiXCR, keeping a single row per CDR3 protein. The sample carries some 900,000 distinct CDR3 sequences, under 35% recorded once. Material for sequencing was blood. The receptors derive from a woman older than 75 in good health. The CDR3 runs from the conserved cysteine through the conserved F or W. D genes are given only for firm matches. The size of a clone is reported for some rows only, either as once, few or many, or as a class for expanded clones.

size	V	D	J	CDR3	DNA
once	TRBV30	-	TRBJ1-2	CAWSVDTRGCTF	TGTGCCTGGAGTGTGGATACAAGGGGCTGCACCTTC
-	TRBV2	TRBD2	TRBJ2-7	CASSREGLAISYEQYF	TGTGCCAGCAGTAGGGAGGGACTAGCGATCTCCTACGAGCAGTACTTC
many	TRBV20-1	TRBD2	TRBJ2-5	CSARAPDIRLAGEQETQYF	TGCAGTGCTAGAGCCCCGGACATTCGACTAGCGGGGGAACAAGAGACCCAGTACTTC
-	TRBV2	TRBD1	TRBJ2-3	CASRHRGFSTDTQYF	TGTGCCAGCAGACACAGGGGTTTTAGCACAGATACGCAGTATTTT
many	TRBV7-9	-	TRBJ2-7	CASSLNEEQYF	TGTGCCAGCAGCTTAAATGAGGAGCAGTACTTC
many	TRBV7-2	-	TRBJ2-5	CASSLAGPRETQYF	TGTGCCAGCAGCTTAGCTGGGCCAAGAGAGACCCAGTACTTC
many	TRBV6-5	-	TRBJ2-5	CASSLLSVGARETQYF	TGTGCCAGCAGCCTCCTCTCGGTCGGGGCGAGGGAGACCCAGTACTTC
once	TRBV29-1	-	TRBJ1-2	CSVWLTAYGYTF	TGCAGCGTGTGGCTGACAGCTTATGGCTACACCTTC
many	TRBV20-1	-	TRBJ2-5	CSATSGLDSQETQYF	TGCAGTGCTACCTCGGGCCTAGACAGCCAAGAGACCCAGTACTTC
many	TRBV7-2	TRBD2	TRBJ2-1	CASSLVVAGGPVEQFF	TGTGCCAGCAGCTTAGTGGTAGCGGGGGGGCCAGTTGAGCAGTTCTTC
many	TRBV7-2	TRBD2	TRBJ2-1	CASSLARLAGPNHNEQFF	TGTGCCAGCAGCTTAGCGCGACTAGCGGGGCCCAACCACAATGAGCAGTTCTTC
many	TRBV3-1	-	TRBJ2-1	CASSQEYNRNEQFF	TGTGCCAGCAGCCAAGAATATAATAGGAATGAGCAGTTCTTC
-	TRBV7-9	-	TRBJ1-1	CASSRGTNTEAFF	TGTGCCAGCAGCCGGGGGACGAACACTGAAGCTTTCTTT
-	TRBV21-1	-	TRBJ2-5	CASSTDVFKGETQYF	TGTGCCAGCAGCACGGATGTGTTCAAGGGAGAGACCCAGTACTTC
many	TRBV6-5	-	TRBJ2-1	CASSYAGRLLNEQFF	TGTGCCAGCAGTTACGCGGGACGCCTGCTTAATGAGCAGTTCTTC
few	TRBV7-9	-	TRBJ2-5	CVSSYAGAQETQYF	TGTGTCAGCAGCTATGCGGGGGCCCAAGAGACCCAGTACTTC
many	TRBV5-1	TRBD2	TRBJ2-5	CASSSRAGAGETQYF	TGCGCCAGCAGCTCGAGGGCGGGAGCAGGGGAGACCCAGTACTTC
-	TRBV21-1	-	TRBJ2-1	CASSKLRMKTQFF	TGTGCCAGCAGCAAACTAAGGATGAAGACCCAGTTCTTC
few	TRBV4-1	-	TRBJ2-4	CASSQERGQAKNIQYF	TGCGCCAGCAGCCAAGAGCGGGGTCAAGCCAAAAACATTCAGTACTTC
-	TRBV30	-	TRBJ1-2	CAWSVRGLTGGYGYTF	TGTGCCTGGAGTGTACGGGGCCTGACAGGCGGCTATGGCTACACCTTC
few	TRBV2	-	TRBJ1-4	CAAGPTNEKLFF	TGTGCGGCGGGGCCGACTAATGAAAAACTGTTTTTT
-	TRBV7-8	-	TRBJ2-2	CASSRRQTNTGELFF	TGTGCCAGCAGCCGAAGACAGACGAACACCGGGGAGCTGTTTTTT
many	TRBV11-2	-	TRBJ2-3	CASSRSVTDTQYF	TGTGCCAGCAGCCGTTCCGTCACAGATACGCAGTATTTT
-	TRBV12-3/TRBV12-4	-	TRBJ2-1	CASSSPGGGLFF	TGTGCCAGCAGTTCCCCCGGAGGGGGTTTGTTCTTC
many	TRBV4-3	-	TRBJ2-7	CASSQDSSPRYEQYF	TGCGCCAGCAGCCAAGATAGTTCTCCTAGGTACGAGCAGTACTTC
many	TRBV5-1	-	TRBJ1-4	CASSLVKAATNEKLFF	TGCGCCAGCAGCTTGGTTAAGGCGGCAACTAATGAAAAACTGTTTTTT
few	TRBV4-3	-	TRBJ1-2	CASSQVTDSQGYGYTF	TGCGCCAGCAGCCAAGTTACGGACTCGCAGGGCTATGGCTACACCTTC
many	TRBV18	-	TRBJ1-4	CASSPRRANEKLFF	TGTGCCAGCTCACCCCGACGAGCTAATGAAAAACTGTTTTTT
-	TRBV5-1	TRBD2	TRBJ2-2	CASSWGLAGGSAGELFF	TGCGCCAGCAGCTGGGGACTAGCGGGGGGAAGCGCCGGGGAGCTGTTTTTT
many	TRBV2	-	TRBJ2-3	CASLVLAGTDTQYF	TGTGCCAGCCTAGTACTAGCTGGCACAGATACGCAGTATTTT